Below are 17 T cell receptor beta chains sequenced from a single sample in a study of blood T cells in healthy people across ages. For the second PCR, which ran for roughly 6 to 11 cycles, a sample-barcoded 5' primer and a J-beta primer mix were used. Each CDR3 protein gets one entry after TCRdb re-called the 5' RACE reads with MiXCR. The sample shows roughly 2 million distinct CDR3 sequences, just under 50% of them seen only once. The material sequenced was blood. These receptors were taken from a middle-aged woman in good health.

The CDR3, as DNA: TGCGCCAGCAGCCAACCTGGGCGGAACTCTGGGGCCAACGTCCTGACTTTC. It encodes CASSQPGRNSGANVLTF. The chain couples TRBV4-1 to TRBJ2-6; D not certain. CDR1 is MGHRA and CDR2 is YSYEKL in the germline V gene. V was clipped by 2 bases and J by 0 bases, with 11 bases between them. The CDR3 extends over 17 amino acids.

The rearrangement joins TRBV7-2 to TRBJ2-3; possibly TRBD2 for D (5 bases). There are 14 residues in the CDR3. CDR1 is SGHTA, CDR2 FQGNSA, per germline. V lost 5 bases and J 5 bases, leaving 14 bases between the germline ends. The DNA for the CDR3 is TGTGCCAGCAGCCCTGGACTTATGGGAGATACGCAGTATTTT. It encodes CASSPGLMGDTQYF. Full variable domain (missing parts from reference TRBV7-2 and TRBJ2-3): GAGVSQSPSNKVTEKGKDVELRCDPISGHTALYWYRQSLGQGLEFLIYFQGNSAPDKSGLPSDRFSAERTGGSVSTLTIQRTQQEDSAVYLCASSPGLMGDTQYFGPGTRLTVL.

This clonotype turned up a few times. The chain carries TRBV20-1 and TRBJ2-5; 8 bases map to TRBD1. There are 13 residues in the CDR3. Germline V CDR1 and CDR2: DFQATT, SNEGSKA (reference sequence). The trim removed 3 bases at V and 4 bases at J, leaving 4 bases unmatched. The CDR3 DNA sequence: TGCAGTGCTAGGGGGACAGGTTCAGAGACCCAGTACTTC. Its translation: CSARGTGSETQYF.

The rearrangement links TRBV14 to TRBJ2-1; D assignment may be TRBD1 or TRBD2 (5 bases each). The CDR3 is 17 residues long. V lost 3 bases, J lost 0 bases, and 15 bases lay in between. The germline V gene encodes CDR1 SGHDN and CDR2 FVKESK. The CDR3, as DNA: TGTGCCAGCAGCCAGACCGGGACGTTGAGCTCCTACAATGAGCAGTTCTTC. It encodes CASSQTGTLSSYNEQFF. The whole variable domain, filled in from reference TRBV14 and TRBJ2-1, reads EAGVTQFPSHSVIEKGQTVTLRCDPISGHDNLYWYRRVMGKEIKFLLHFVKESKQDESGMPNNRFLAERTGGTYSTLKVQPAELEDSGVYFCASSQTGTLSSYNEQFFGPGTRLTVL.

The chain carries TRBV10-2 and TRBJ1-2; D gene ambiguous. Germline V gene lookup returns CDR1 WSHSY and CDR2 SAAADI. V gave up 5 bases and J gave up 1 base, with 14 bases separating them. The CDR3 is made up of 15 amino acids. In DNA form, the CDR3 reads TGCGCCAGCAGTCTAGGTCGGACCGTTAACTATGGCTACACCTTC. Its protein is CASSLGRTVNYGYTF.

This sequence joins TRBV7-2 and TRBJ2-3; D unclear. Germline loops: CDR1 SGHTA, CDR2 FQGNSA. V shed 0 bases and J shed 4 bases, with 11 bases lying between them. CDR3 length: 15 amino acids. The CDR3 region has the DNA TGTGCCAGCAGCTTAGCCAAACTTCTCTCAGATACGCAGTATTTT. The encoded protein is CASSLAKLLSDTQYF.

This clonotype has a handful of counts. CDR3 DNA: TGCGCCAGCAGCCAAGAACTCGGGTACGAGCAGTACTTC. It translates to CASSQELGYEQYF. The chain has TRBV4-1 and TRBJ2-7; no definite D call. Per germline, CDR1 MGHRA and CDR2 YSYEKL. Deletions cut 0 bases from V and 4 bases from J, with 7 bases between. There are 13 residues in the CDR3.

The chain uses TRBV2 and TRBJ2-7; D remains ambiguous. CDR1 and CDR2 (germline): SNHLY, FYNNEI. This CDR3 has 13 amino acids. Here the CDR3 reads CAFQTQEAHEQYF. The CDR3 DNA reads TGTGCTTTCCAAACCCAGGAAGCCCACGAGCAGTACTTC.

The J gene is TRBJ1-5, the V gene TRBV12-3 or TRBV12-4; unclear D gene. V lost 10 bases, J lost 1 base, and 8 bases lay in between. The CDR3 contains 12 residues. The DNA for the CDR3 is TGTGCCACTAGAAACAGCAATCAGCCCCAGCATTTT. It yields the protein CATRNSNQPQHF.

The chain has TRBV6-1 and TRBJ2-5, with D maybe TRBD1 (6 bases). This CDR3 spans 16 amino acids. V was shortened by 4 bases and J by 0 bases, with 15 bases between the two germline ends. Per the germline V gene, CDR1 is MNHNS and CDR2 is SASEGT. The CDR3 DNA is TGTGCCAGCAGTGCCCCCAGGGACACCTACCAAGAGACCCAGTACTTC. As protein: CASSAPRDTYQETQYF.

The genes are TRBV11-1 and TRBJ2-1; D not certain. V lost 5 bases, J lost 5 bases, and 10 bases lay in between. Germline CDR1 SGHAT, CDR2 FQDESV (reference sequence). CDR3 length: 13 amino acids. Here the CDR3 DNA reads TGTGCCAGCAGCCGCCCTGAGAACAATGAGCAGTTCTTC. As protein: CASSRPENNEQFF.

Only a few counts were recorded for this clonotype. The V and J genes are TRBV5-1 and TRBJ1-2, with a tentative D call TRBD1 (6 bases). The CDR3 is 14 residues long. From germline, CDR1 is SGHRS and CDR2 YFSETQ. V was shortened by 7 bases and J by 2 bases, with 15 bases between the two germline ends. This CDR3 is CASWSGAINYGYTF. CDR3 bases: TGCGCCAGCTGGTCAGGGGCCATCAACTATGGCTACACCTTC.

This clonotype was seen only a few times. The J gene is TRBJ2-1, the V gene TRBV5-1; 12 bases match TRBD2. J lost 7 bases, V lost 2 bases, and 10 bases had no gene match. Germline V gives CDR1 SGHRS, CDR2 YFSETQ. This CDR3 contains 17 residues. CDR3 sequence reads: CASSLSPLAGGRNEQFF. The CDR3 DNA reads as TGCGCCAGCAGCTTATCCCCCCTAGCGGGGGGGCGTAATGAGCAGTTCTTC.

This clonotype was found a few times. This rearrangement joins TRBV20-1 to TRBJ2-7; D unclear. CDR1 and CDR2 (germline): DFQATT, SNEGSKA (reference sequence). With 7 bases removed from V and 3 bases from J, the gap between germline ends came to 10 bases. CDR3 length equals 11 residues. This chain's CDR3 is CSDGTHYEQYF. In DNA, the CDR3 is TGCAGTGATGGTACCCACTACGAGCAGTACTTC.

The rearrangement joins TRBV10-3 to TRBJ2-1, with 7 bases matching TRBD1. V dropped 8 bases and J dropped 3; count of bases not matched to a gene: 7. CDR3 length: 14 residues. The germline gives CDR1 ENHRY, CDR2 SYGVKD. The CDR3 nucleotides are TGTGCCATCCGTGGACAGGCGAACTACAATGAGCAGTTCTTC. The encoded protein is CAIRGQANYNEQFF.

The rearrangement joins TRBV27 to TRBJ1-1; D is uncertain. Germline-derived CDR1 and CDR2 are MNHEY and SMNVEV (reference sequence). Between the trimmed V and J ends, which lost 4 bases and 5 bases, there was a span of 11 bases. CDR3 size: 13 residues. For the CDR3, the DNA is TGTGCCAGCAGTTCGCCGGGATGGACTGAAGCTTTCTTT. This gives the protein CASSSPGWTEAFF.

The sample holds many counts of this clonotype. The chain employs TRBV6-6 and TRBJ1-2; 8 bases map to TRBD1. CDR3 length: 13 amino acids. CDR1 MNHNY and CDR2 SVGAGI come from the germline V gene (reference sequence). V shed 5 bases, J shed 3 bases, and the junction held 2 bases outside the gene matches. CDR3 residues: CASSDRGYYGYTF. DNA of the CDR3: TGTGCCAGCAGTGACAGGGGATACTATGGCTACACCTTC.